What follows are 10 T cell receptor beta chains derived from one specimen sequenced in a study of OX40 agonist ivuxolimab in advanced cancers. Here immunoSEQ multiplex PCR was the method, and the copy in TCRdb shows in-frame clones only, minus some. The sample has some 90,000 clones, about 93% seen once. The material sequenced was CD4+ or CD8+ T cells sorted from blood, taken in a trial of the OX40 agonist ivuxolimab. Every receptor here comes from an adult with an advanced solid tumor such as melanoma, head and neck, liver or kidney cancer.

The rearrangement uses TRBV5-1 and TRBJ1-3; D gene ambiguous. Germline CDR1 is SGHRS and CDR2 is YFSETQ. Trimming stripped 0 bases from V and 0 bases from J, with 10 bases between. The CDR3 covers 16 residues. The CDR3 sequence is CASSLDEGISGNTIYF. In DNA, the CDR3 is TGCGCCAGCAGCTTGGATGAGGGAATCTCTGGAAACACCATATATTTT.

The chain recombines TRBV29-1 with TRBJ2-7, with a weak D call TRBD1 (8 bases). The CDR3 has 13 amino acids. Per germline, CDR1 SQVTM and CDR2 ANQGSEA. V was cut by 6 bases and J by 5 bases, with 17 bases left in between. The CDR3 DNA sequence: TGCAGCGTGCGCCGACAGGGGAGGGACGAGCAGTACTTC. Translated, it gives CSVRRQGRDEQYF.

CDR3 nucleotides: TGTGCCAGCTCCTCCCCCGGGGGAGCGGGGAGCTCCTACAATGAGCAGTTCTTC. This codes for CASSSPGGAGSSYNEQFF. The V gene is TRBV18, the J gene TRBJ2-1; TRBD2 matches 7 bases. CDR3 length: 18 residues. The junction had 14 bases not matched to a gene; V was cut back by 6 bases and J by 0 bases. Looked up from germline, CDR1 is KGHSH and CDR2 is LQKENI.

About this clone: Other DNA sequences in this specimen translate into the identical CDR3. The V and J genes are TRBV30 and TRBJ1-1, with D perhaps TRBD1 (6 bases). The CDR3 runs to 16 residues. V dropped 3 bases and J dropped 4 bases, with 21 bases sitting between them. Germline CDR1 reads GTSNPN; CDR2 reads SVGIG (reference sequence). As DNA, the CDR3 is TGTGCCTGGAGGGGAGGGGGGGCAGCAGGCGGCACTGAAGCTTTCTTT. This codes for CAWRGGGAAGGTEAFF.

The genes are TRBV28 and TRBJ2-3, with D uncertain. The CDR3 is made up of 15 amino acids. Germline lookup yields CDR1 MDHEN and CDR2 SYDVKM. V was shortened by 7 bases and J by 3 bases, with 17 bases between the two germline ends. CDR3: CASTSGRWRTDTQYF. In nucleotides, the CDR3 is TGTGCCAGCACCTCCGGGCGATGGCGGACAGATACGCAGTATTTT.

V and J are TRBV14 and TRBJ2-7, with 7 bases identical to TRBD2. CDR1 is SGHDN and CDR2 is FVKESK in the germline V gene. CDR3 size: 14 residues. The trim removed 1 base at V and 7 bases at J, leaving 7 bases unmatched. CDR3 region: CASSQVSGEGEQYF. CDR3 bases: TGTGCCAGCAGCCAAGTTTCCGGGGAGGGGGAGCAGTACTTC. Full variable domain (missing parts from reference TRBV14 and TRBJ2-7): EAGVTQFPSHSVIEKGQTVTLRCDPISGHDNLYWYRRVMGKEIKFLLHFVKESKQDESGMPNNRFLAERTGGTYSTLKVQPAELEDSGVYFCASSQVSGEGEQYFGPGTRLTVT.

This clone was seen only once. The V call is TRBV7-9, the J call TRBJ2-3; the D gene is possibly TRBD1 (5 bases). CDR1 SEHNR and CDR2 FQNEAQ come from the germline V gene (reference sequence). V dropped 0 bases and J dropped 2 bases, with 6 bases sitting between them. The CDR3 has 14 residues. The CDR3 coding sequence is TGTGCCAGCAGCTTAGCGGGGCCCACAGATACGCAGTATTTT. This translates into CASSLAGPTDTQYF.

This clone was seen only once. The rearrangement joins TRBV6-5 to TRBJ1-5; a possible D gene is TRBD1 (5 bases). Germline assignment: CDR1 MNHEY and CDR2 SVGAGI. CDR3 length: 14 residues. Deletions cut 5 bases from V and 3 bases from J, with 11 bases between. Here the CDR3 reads CASSEGTVNQPQHF. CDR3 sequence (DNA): TGTGCCAGCAGTGAAGGGACGGTCAATCAGCCCCAGCATTTT.

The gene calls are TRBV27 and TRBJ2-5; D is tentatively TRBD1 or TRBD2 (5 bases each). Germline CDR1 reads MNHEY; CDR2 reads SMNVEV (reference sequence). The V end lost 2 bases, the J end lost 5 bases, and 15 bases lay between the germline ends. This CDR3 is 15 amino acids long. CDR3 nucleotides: TGTGCCAGCAGTTTAGGTTGGGGGAGCACGGAGACCCAGTACTTC. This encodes CASSLGWGSTETQYF.

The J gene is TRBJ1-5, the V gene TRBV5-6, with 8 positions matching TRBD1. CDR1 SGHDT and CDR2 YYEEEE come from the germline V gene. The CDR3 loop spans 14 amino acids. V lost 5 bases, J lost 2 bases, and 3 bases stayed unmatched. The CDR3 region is CASSQDRGNQPQHF. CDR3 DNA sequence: TGTGCCAGCAGTCAGGACAGGGGCAATCAGCCCCAGCATTTT.